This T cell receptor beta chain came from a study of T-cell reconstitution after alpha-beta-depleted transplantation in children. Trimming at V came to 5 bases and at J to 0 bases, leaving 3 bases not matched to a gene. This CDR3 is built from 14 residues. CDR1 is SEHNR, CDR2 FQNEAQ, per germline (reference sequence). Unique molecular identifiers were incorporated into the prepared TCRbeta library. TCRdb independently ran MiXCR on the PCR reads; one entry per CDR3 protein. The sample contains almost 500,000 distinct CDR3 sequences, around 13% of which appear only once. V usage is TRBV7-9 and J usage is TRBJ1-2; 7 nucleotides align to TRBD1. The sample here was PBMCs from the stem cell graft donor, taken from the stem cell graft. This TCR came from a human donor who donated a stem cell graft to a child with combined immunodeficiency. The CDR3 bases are TGTGCCAGCAGCCCAGGGGGAACTAACTATGGCTACACCTTC. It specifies CASSPGGTNYGYTF.